The 26 T cell receptor beta chains listed next were all sequenced from one sample in a study of technical replicates of blood from a handful of donors. TCRdb's copy holds only in-frame clones and misses some; the assay was immunoSEQ multiplex PCR. Among around 53,000 clones listed, just over 85% were seen once. The sample was PBMCs. The receptor set was obtained from a human donor in good health. Some clones in this sample may be carry-over from other donors' samples.

The V call is TRBV7-2, the J call TRBJ2-2; no clear D gene. The V end lost 6 bases, the J end lost 4 bases, and 15 bases lay between the germline ends. The CDR3 contains 15 residues. Germline V gives CDR1 SGHTA, CDR2 FQGNSA. In DNA, the CDR3 is TGTGCCAGCAGAACCAGTTACGCTTCCACCGGGGAGCTGTTTTTT. Protein product: CASRTSYASTGELFF.

The chain is built from TRBV4-2 and TRBJ1-2; D remains unclear. The germline V and J ends were trimmed by 0 bases and 12 bases, with 14 bases remaining between them. Germline assignment: CDR1 LGHNA and CDR2 YNFKEQ. This CDR3 is 13 amino acids long. CDR3 DNA: TGTGCCAGCAGCCAAGAGATGGGTCAGGTCAACACCTTC. Residues: CASSQEMGQVNTF.

The chain uses TRBV6-5 and TRBJ1-2, with D uncertain. V was shortened by 0 bases and J by 4 bases, with 6 bases between the two germline ends. The CDR3 extends over 13 amino acids. CDR1 and CDR2 from the germline V gene are MNHEY and SVGAGI. CDR3 in amino acids: CASSYSMAYGYTF. The CDR3 DNA follows: TGTGCCAGCAGTTACTCGATGGCCTATGGCTACACCTTC.

This clone was observed a single time. CDR3 sequence: CASSQSEEGPNEQFF. In DNA form, the CDR3 reads TGCGCCAGCAGCCAGTCGGAAGAGGGCCCCAATGAGCAGTTCTTC. This sequence joins TRBV4-3 and TRBJ2-1, with a possible D match to TRBD2 (5 bases). Between the trimmed V and J ends, which lost 3 bases and 6 bases, there was a span of 15 bases. The CDR3 has 15 amino acids. The germline gives CDR1 LGHNA, CDR2 YSLEER.

The chain is built from TRBV7-2 and TRBJ1-1; D ambiguous. CDR1 SGHTA and CDR2 FQGNSA come from the germline V gene. V gave up 2 bases and J gave up 1 base, with 11 bases separating them. The CDR3 runs 15 residues. CDR3 in DNA: TGTGCCAGCAGCTTAAGGGCAGCGGCGAACACTGAAGCTTTCTTT. It yields the protein CASSLRAAANTEAFF.

The chain is built from TRBV14 and TRBJ2-7, with TRBD1 matching 9 bases. The CDR3 spans 16 residues. CDR1 is SGHDN, CDR2 FVKESK, per germline. Trimming removed 3 bases from V and 6 bases from J; junction bases left unmatched: 12. CDR3 loop: CASSHGTGTGISEQYF. The CDR3 nucleotides are TGTGCCAGCAGCCACGGAACCGGGACAGGGATATCCGAGCAGTACTTC.

The chain employs TRBV27 and TRBJ2-7; no definite D call. CDR1 MNHEY and CDR2 SMNVEV come from the germline V gene (reference sequence). V lost 3 bases and J lost 0, with 9 bases in between. The CDR3 runs to 14 residues. This chain's CDR3 is CASSFRSVSYEQYF. CDR3 nucleotides: TGTGCCAGCAGTTTTCGCAGTGTCTCCTACGAGCAGTACTTC.

V usage is TRBV5-1 and J usage is TRBJ2-7; tentative D call: TRBD2 (6 bases). Trimming cost V 7 bases and J 3 bases, with 14 bases left between them. The CDR3 loop spans 13 amino acids. Germline V gene data show CDR1 as SGHRS and CDR2 as YFSETQ. This chain's CDR3 is CASAVWGDYEQYF. The CDR3 DNA follows: TGCGCCAGCGCAGTATGGGGGGACTACGAGCAGTACTTC.

The chain links TRBV10-1 to TRBJ2-4, with 10 bases identical to TRBD1. The ends lost 6 bases at V and 2 bases at J; junction bases unmatched: 1. The CDR3 length is 14 residues. The germline V gene encodes CDR1 WNHNN and CDR2 SYGVQD (reference sequence). In DNA, the CDR3 is TGCGCCAGCAGGGGACAGGGGACCAAAAACATTCAGTACTTC. Residues: CASRGQGTKNIQYF.

The rearrangement links TRBV5-1 to TRBJ2-7, with 13 bases that match TRBD2. The CDR3 has 14 residues. The V and J ends lost 5 bases and 5 bases, in that order; junction bases with no gene match: 4. Germline V gives CDR1 SGHRS, CDR2 YFSETQ. For the CDR3, the DNA is TGCGCCAGCAGTCCCGGGACTAGCGGGAACGAGCAGTACTTC. It yields the protein CASSPGTSGNEQYF.

The CDR3 nucleotides read TGCGCCAGCAGCGGGGCCCCGACTAGCGGGAGGGCCCAGGAGCAGTTCTTC. Encoded protein: CASSGAPTSGRAQEQFF. V and J are TRBV5-1 and TRBJ2-1; TRBD2 matches 14 bases. Germline V CDR1 and CDR2: SGHRS, YFSETQ. With V trimmed by 4 bases and J by 10 bases, 13 bases remained unmatched. The CDR3 sequence is 17 residues long. The whole variable domain, filled in from reference TRBV5-1 and TRBJ2-1, reads KAGVTQTPRYLIKTRGQQVTLSCSPISGHRSVSWYQQTPGQGLQFLFEYFSETQRNKGNFPGRFSGRQFSNSRSEMNVSTLELGDSALYLCASSGAPTSGRAQEQFFGPGTRLTVL.

Ten or more counts support this clone. This chain uses TRBV4-2 with TRBJ1-1, with TRBD1 matching 10 bases. After removal of 4 bases from V and 1 base from J, the junction contained 3 bases not matched to a gene. The CDR3 extends over 15 amino acids. Germline CDR1 reads LGHNA; CDR2 reads YNFKEQ. The CDR3 bases are TGTGCCAGCAGCCCGGGGGACAGGGGGAACACTGAAGCTTTCTTT. It translates to CASSPGDRGNTEAFF.

J is TRBJ1-2 and V is TRBV27, with 12 bases identical to TRBD1. The CDR3 length is 15 residues. V gave up 2 bases and J gave up 7 bases; unmatched junction bases: 5. In germline, CDR1 is MNHEY, CDR2 SMNVEV (reference sequence). CDR3: CASSLTGTGGFGYTF. The CDR3 DNA follows: TGTGCCAGCAGTTTAACCGGGACAGGGGGCTTTGGCTACACCTTC.

This clone appeared a single time. This chain uses TRBV7-7 with TRBJ2-1; 11 bases fit TRBD2. V was clipped by 1 base and J by 7 bases; unmatched bases: 6. Per the germline V gene, CDR1 is SSHAT and CDR2 is FNYEAQ (reference sequence). CDR3 length: 16 amino acids. For the CDR3, the DNA is TGTGCCAGCAGCTTAGATGGGACTAGCGGACTAAATGAGCAGTTCTTC. Protein product: CASSLDGTSGLNEQFF. Complete variable domain (other parts from reference TRBV7-7 and TRBJ2-1): GAGVSQSPRYKVTKRGQDVTLRCDPISSHATLYWYQQALGQGPEFLTYFNYEAQPDKSGLPSDRFSAERPEGSISTLTIQRTEQRDSAMYRCASSLDGTSGLNEQFFGPGTRLTVL.

The chain carries TRBV18 and TRBJ1-3; 8 positions agree with TRBD1. Germline loops: CDR1 KGHSH, CDR2 LQKENI. The CDR3 runs to 16 residues. J was trimmed by 4 bases and V by 6 bases; bases with no gene match: 11. The CDR3 sequence is CASSPGQGNFGNTIYF. CDR3 DNA: TGTGCCAGCTCGCCAGGACAGGGAAACTTCGGAAACACCATATATTTT. Drawing the rest from reference TRBV18 and TRBJ1-3, the complete variable domain is NAGVMQNPRHLVRRRGQEARLRCSPMKGHSHVYWYRQLPEEGLKFMVYLQKENIIDESGMPKERFSAEFPKEGPSILRIQQVVRGDSAAYFCASSPGQGNFGNTIYFGEGSWLTVV.

V usage is TRBV2 and J usage is TRBJ2-1, with TRBD2 matching over 7 bases. This CDR3 comprises 16 residues. With 2 bases clipped from V and 6 bases from J, the junction kept 10 bases outside the gene matches. Germline loops: CDR1 SNHLY, CDR2 FYNNEI. The CDR3: CASSEFNGRQLNEQFF. The CDR3 DNA reads TGTGCCAGCAGTGAATTCAACGGGAGGCAGCTCAATGAGCAGTTCTTC.

The chain recombines TRBV2 with TRBJ1-1; no clear D gene. Trimming took 4 bases from V and 7 from J, leaving 13 bases between them. The CDR3 extends over 13 amino acids. CDR1 is SNHLY and CDR2 is FYNNEI in the germline V gene. CDR3 in amino acids: CASSGAQFGEAFF. CDR3 sequence (DNA): TGTGCCAGCAGTGGGGCCCAATTCGGTGAAGCTTTCTTT.

The genes are TRBV5-4 and TRBJ2-1; 13 bases are a match to TRBD2. After removal of 5 bases from V and 9 bases from J, the junction contained 8 bases not matched to a gene. Germline V gene sequence: CDR1 SGHNT, CDR2 YYREEE (reference sequence). There are 15 residues in the CDR3. DNA of the CDR3: TGTGCCAGCAGTCTCGGGACTAGCGGGACTAGTGAGCAGTTCTTC. This codes for CASSLGTSGTSEQFF.

The chain employs TRBV4-3 and TRBJ1-3, with 7 bases identical to TRBD1. The germline V gene has CDR1 LGHNA and CDR2 YSLEER. The CDR3 is 18 amino acids. V lost 4 bases, J lost 1 base, and 13 bases stayed unmatched. CDR3 region: CASSPHYRTGFSGNTIYF. In DNA form, the CDR3 reads TGCGCCAGCAGCCCCCATTATAGGACAGGTTTTTCTGGAAACACCATATATTTT.

The chain recombines TRBV5-1 with TRBJ2-5; D is possibly TRBD1 (6 bases). Germline V gene data show CDR1 as SGHRS and CDR2 as YFSETQ. CDR3 length: 15 amino acids. The V gene lost 1 base and the J gene lost 2 bases, with 12 bases spanning the gap. The CDR3 loop reads CASSLSVGAQETQYF. The CDR3 DNA reads as TGCGCCAGCAGCTTGAGCGTGGGGGCTCAAGAGACCCAGTACTTC.

V and J are TRBV19 and TRBJ1-5, with a tentative D call TRBD1 (6 bases). V was trimmed by 3 bases and J by 1 base, leaving 13 bases between them. Germline CDR1 reads LNHDA; CDR2 reads SQIVND (reference sequence). The length of the CDR3 is 16 residues. CDR3: CASSMVGGRSNQPQHF. As DNA, the CDR3 is TGTGCCAGTAGTATGGTAGGGGGACGGAGCAATCAGCCCCAGCATTTT.

This rearrangement joins TRBV7-2 to TRBJ1-2; D unresolved. The CDR3 length is 13 residues. Germline assignment: CDR1 SGHTA and CDR2 FQGNSA. Trimming left V 2 bases short and J 5 bases short, with 9 bases between. CDR3 sequence: CASSLTEKYGYTF. CDR3 in DNA: TGTGCCAGCAGCTTAACAGAGAAATATGGCTACACCTTC.

The chain recombines TRBV4-3 with TRBJ1-1; D might be TRBD1 (6 bases). This CDR3 has 15 amino acids. Between the trimmed V and J ends, which lost 0 bases and 5 bases, there was a span of 13 bases. CDR1 is LGHNA and CDR2 is YSLEER in the germline V gene. The CDR3 DNA reads TGCGCCAGCAGCCAAGATTGGGGGCTGGGGACTGAAGCTTTCTTT. It codes for CASSQDWGLGTEAFF.

The table lists this clone with a few counts. The chain joins TRBV4-1 to TRBJ2-2, with a possible D match to TRBD1 (6 bases). V was trimmed by 0 bases and J by 1 base, leaving 9 bases between them. Germline V gives CDR1 MGHRA, CDR2 YSYEKL. This CDR3 has 16 residues. The CDR3 nucleotides read TGCGCCAGCAGCCAAGATACAGGGAGGAACACCGGGGAGCTGTTTTTT. Its translation: CASSQDTGRNTGELFF.

V and J are TRBV4-1 and TRBJ2-3; 10 positions agree with TRBD2. Germline V lookup: CDR1 MGHRA, CDR2 YSYEKL. The CDR3 contains 17 residues. J gave up 3 bases and V 2 bases, and 8 bases lay outside the gene matches. CDR3 DNA sequence: TGCGCCAGCAGCCAAAAGAAGACAGCGGGGGGGACAGATACGCAGTATTTT. Protein sequence: CASSQKKTAGGTDTQYF.

In this sample, this clone turned up a few times. V usage is TRBV29-1 and J usage is TRBJ1-1, with a tentative D call TRBD1 (5 bases). V dropped 3 bases and J dropped 6 bases, with 14 bases sitting between them. CDR3 size: 13 residues. Germline loops: CDR1 SQVTM, CDR2 ANQGSEA. CDR3 in amino acids: CSVDAGFGAEAFF. CDR3 nucleotides: TGCAGCGTTGATGCAGGGTTTGGGGCTGAAGCTTTCTTT.